These 19 T cell receptor beta chains were sequenced from one sample in a study of somatic mutations in cytotoxic T cells in rheumatoid arthritis. Profiling relied on immunoSEQ multiplex PCR, and the TCRdb table lists in-frame clones only, not all of them. The table records about 14,000 clones, roughly 80% of them present only once. The sequencing input was CD8+ T cells sorted from blood. The receptors shown here come from an adult with rheumatoid arthritis.

The chain employs TRBV10-3 and TRBJ2-5, with D tentatively TRBD2 (5 bases). The tail of the sequence fits TRBJ2-7 better, so the J call may be wrong. In germline, CDR1 is ENHRY, CDR2 SYGVKD. The CDR3 extends over 14 amino acids. CDR3 region: CAISELVASYEQYF. CDR3 bases: TGTGCCATCAGTGAGTTAGTAGCGTCCTACGAGCAGTACTTC.

This clone was found a few times. This sequence joins TRBV30 and TRBJ2-7; 7 nucleotides match TRBD2. The V and J ends lost 5 bases and 4 bases, in that order; junction bases with no gene match: 2. Germline V gene lookup returns CDR1 GTSNPN and CDR2 SVGIG (reference sequence). The CDR3 totals 11 residues. The CDR3 reads CAWWGGYEQYF. CDR3 sequence (DNA): TGTGCCTGGTGGGGAGGGTACGAGCAGTACTTC.

The CDR3 reads CASSISGGTYEQYF. CDR3 sequence (DNA): TGTGCCAGTAGTATATCCGGGGGTACCTACGAGCAGTACTTC. This chain joins TRBV19 and TRBJ2-7; possible D gene TRBD2, 6 bases. The V and J ends lost 2 bases and 2 bases respectively, with 10 bases between them. The CDR3 is 14 amino acids. CDR1 LNHDA and CDR2 SQIVND come from the germline V gene (reference sequence). The full variable domain, rest sourced from reference TRBV19 and TRBJ2-7, is DGGITQSPKYLFRKEGQNVTLSCEQNLNHDAMYWYRQDPGQGLRLIYYSQIVNDFQKGDIAEGYSVSREKKESFPLTVTSAQKNPTAFYLCASSISGGTYEQYFGPGTRLTVT.

J is TRBJ2-1 and V is TRBV4-3, with D tentatively TRBD2 (5 bases). CDR1 LGHNA and CDR2 YSLEER come from the germline V gene. V lost 3 bases, J lost 12 bases, and 18 bases lay in between. This CDR3 has 14 amino acids. The CDR3 loop reads CASSQFGNRELQFF. The CDR3 coding sequence is TGCGCCAGCAGCCAGTTTGGGAACCGGGAACTGCAGTTCTTC.

Worth noting for this clone: The limits of the CDR3 on the DNA are not certain, so only TCRdb's listed CDR3 is given. The genes are TRBV7-5 and TRBJ2-6; the table's D call, TRBD1, has no DNA check behind it. TRBV7-5 is annotated as a pseudogene. From its first to its last residue, the CDR3 has 17 amino acids. CDR3 loop: CARRYHCRQSRANVLTF.

V gene TRBV6-5 combines with J gene TRBJ1-2, with D tentatively TRBD1 (6 bases). The germline V gene has CDR1 MNHEY and CDR2 SVGAGI. V lost 2 bases and J 3 bases, leaving 10 bases between the germline ends. This CDR3 contains 14 residues. In nucleotides, the CDR3 is TGTGCCAGCAGTTACGGAGGGGGAGACTATGGCTACACCTTC. Its protein product is CASSYGGGDYGYTF.

As DNA, the CDR3 is TGTGCCAGCAGTGAAACAGGGTTATCCTACGAGCAGTACTTC. Protein product: CASSETGLSYEQYF. The chain is built from TRBV2 and TRBJ2-5; tentative D call: TRBD1 (6 bases). Near its end, the DNA agrees better with TRBJ2-7, so the J call may be wrong. Germline values: CDR1 SNHLY, CDR2 FYNNEI. The CDR3 is 14 residues long.

The J gene is TRBJ2-1, the V gene TRBV7-8; maybe TRBD1 (5 bases). Trimming removed 5 bases at V and 8 bases at J, with 10 bases between. Germline CDR1 SGHVS, CDR2 FQNEAQ. This CDR3 is 12 amino acids long. CDR3 sequence (DNA): TGTGCCAGCAGCCATACACAGGATGAGCAGTTCTTC. This encodes CASSHTQDEQFF.

As DNA, the CDR3 is TGTGCCAGTAGTATCTCCCCGGCAAATACGCAGTATTTT. Translation gives CASSISPANTQYF. The chain combines TRBV19 with TRBJ2-3; D gene ambiguous. Germline CDR1 is LNHDA and CDR2 is SQIVND (reference sequence). V was cut by 3 bases and J by 7 bases, with 11 bases left in between. The CDR3 is made up of 13 amino acids.

This chain connects TRBV10-3 to TRBJ1-1; the D is unclear. From germline, CDR1 is ENHRY and CDR2 SYGVKD. The CDR3 runs 13 residues. V lost 5 bases to trimming and J lost 3 bases, with 10 bases between them. The CDR3 loop reads CAISSRYDTEAFF. The DNA of the CDR3 is TGTGCCATCAGTTCCCGATATGACACTGAAGCTTTCTTT.

V and J are TRBV7-2 and TRBJ2-5; D may be TRBD2 (6 bases). Germline lookup yields CDR1 SGHTA and CDR2 FQGNSA. This CDR3 comprises 15 residues. Trimming removed 6 bases at V and 2 bases at J, with 16 bases between. CDR3 nucleotides: TGTGCCAGCAGTCTAGTTGGCGGGGTTCAAGAGACCCAGTACTTC. Translated, it gives CASSLVGGVQETQYF.

The chain links TRBV5-1 to TRBJ1-6; no clear D. CDR3 length equals 17 residues. CDR1 is SGHRS and CDR2 is YFSETQ in the germline V gene. V was shortened by 4 bases and J by 3 bases, with 17 bases between the two germline ends. For the CDR3, the DNA is TGCGCCAGCAGCAGTATAGGCTCCCCATACTATAATTCACCCCTCCACTTT. Its translation is CASSSIGSPYYNSPLHF.

This chain joins TRBV9 and TRBJ2-1, with D possibly matching TRBD2 (5 bases). Germline V CDR1 and CDR2: SGDLS, YYNGEE. V dropped 3 bases and J dropped 8 bases, with 12 bases sitting between them. CDR3 length: 13 residues. The CDR3 here is CASSAPVGDEQFF. CDR3 sequence (DNA): TGTGCCAGCAGCGCCCCCGTCGGGGATGAGCAGTTCTTC.

The J gene is TRBJ1-1, the V gene TRBV6-5; 9 bases are a match to TRBD1. V lost 5 bases and J lost 10; bases outside the gene matches: 8. The CDR3 has 13 residues. The germline CDR1 and CDR2 sequences are MNHEY and SVGAGI. As DNA, the CDR3 is TGTGCCAGCAGTAGGAGCCAGGACAGGGGAGCTTTCTTT. Encoded protein: CASSRSQDRGAFF.

The rearrangement links TRBV7-9 to TRBJ1-5; no firm D call. With 3 bases removed from V and 3 bases from J, the gap between germline ends came to 12 bases. Germline CDR1 and CDR2: SEHNR and FQNEAQ (reference sequence). This CDR3 has 15 residues. Written as DNA, the CDR3 is TGTGCCAGCAGCTTTGCTGGGTGGGCCAATCAGCCCCAGCATTTT. Encoded protein: CASSFAGWANQPQHF. The variable domain in full, completed from reference TRBV7-9 and TRBJ1-5, reads DTGVSQNPRHKITKRGQNVTFRCDPISEHNRLYWYRQTLGQGPEFLTYFQNEAQLEKSRLLSDRFSAERPKGSFSTLEIQRTEQGDSAMYLCASSFAGWANQPQHFGDGTRLSIL.

The rearrangement joins TRBV7-6 to TRBJ2-2; D is unclear. From germline, CDR1 is SGHVS and CDR2 FNYEAQ. The CDR3 runs 14 residues. Trimming removed 1 base from V and 0 bases from J, with 3 bases in between. As DNA, the CDR3 is TGTGCCAGCAGCTTAGTAGCGAACACCGGGGAGCTGTTTTTT. This codes for CASSLVANTGELFF.

The V gene is TRBV28, the J gene TRBJ1-1, with TRBD1 as a possible D gene (5 bases). The CDR3 sequence is 14 residues long. Trimming cost V 8 bases and J 3 bases, with 16 bases left between them. In germline, CDR1 is MDHEN, CDR2 SYDVKM. The CDR3 coding sequence is TGTGCCAGCTGTTGGGGTACAGGTCACACTGAAGCTTTCTTT. Amino acid sequence: CASCWGTGHTEAFF.

The rearrangement uses TRBV6-5 and TRBJ2-7, with 8 nucleotides matching TRBD1. The V and J ends lost 5 bases and 6 bases, in that order; junction bases with no gene match: 3. The CDR3 length is 12 residues. Per germline, CDR1 MNHEY and CDR2 SVGAGI. In DNA, the CDR3 is TGTGCCAGCAGTGGACAGGGTTCCGAGCAGTACTTC. Translation: CASSGQGSEQYF.

This clone was counted only a few times. The V gene is TRBV4-1, the J gene TRBJ2-7; perhaps D is TRBD1 or TRBD2 (5 bases each). The CDR3 contains 15 residues. Trimming took off 1 base at V and 2 bases at J, with 12 bases between the two ends. Per the germline V gene, CDR1 is MGHRA and CDR2 is YSYEKL. The CDR3 region is CASSQVGTVTYEQYF. The DNA for the CDR3 is TGCGCCAGCAGCCAAGTCGGGACGGTAACCTACGAGCAGTACTTC.